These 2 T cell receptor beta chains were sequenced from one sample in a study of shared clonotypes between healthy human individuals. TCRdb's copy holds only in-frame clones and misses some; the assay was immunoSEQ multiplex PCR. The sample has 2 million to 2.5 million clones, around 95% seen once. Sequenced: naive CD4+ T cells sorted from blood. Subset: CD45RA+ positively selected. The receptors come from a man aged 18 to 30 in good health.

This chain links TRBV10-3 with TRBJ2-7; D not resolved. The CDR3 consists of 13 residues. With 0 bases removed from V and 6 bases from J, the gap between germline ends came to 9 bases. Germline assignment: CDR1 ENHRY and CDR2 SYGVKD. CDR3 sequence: CAISESGTPEQYF. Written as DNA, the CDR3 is TGTGCCATCAGTGAGTCGGGTACGCCCGAGCAGTACTTC.

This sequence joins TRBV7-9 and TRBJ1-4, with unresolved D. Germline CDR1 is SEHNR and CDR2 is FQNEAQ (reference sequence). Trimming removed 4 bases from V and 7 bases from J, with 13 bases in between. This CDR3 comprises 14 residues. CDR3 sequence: CASSSLVDGEKLFF. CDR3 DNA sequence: TGTGCCAGCAGCTCATTGGTAGACGGTGAAAAACTGTTTTTT.